One TCR beta chain is described in this entry. How the authors handled the data: It was from reference gene primer amplification that nucleated cell counts were estimated. Profiling relied on immunoSEQ multiplex PCR, and the TCRdb table lists in-frame clones only, not all of them. The V and J calls and clone size are taken from that table; D and trimming were inferred from the DNA. This sample has roughly 92,000 clones, with over 75% found just once. The data derive from a study of blood T cell repertoires in COVID-19. Across the whole study: Collection of acute and convalescent COVID-19 samples took place in the United States, Italy and Spain. T cells, B-cell-depleted T cells, or PBMCs supplied cDNA or gDNA.

The germline V gene has CDR1 SGHNT and CDR2 YENEEA. CDR3 length equals 17 residues. J was trimmed by 2 bases and V by 1 base; bases with no gene match: 9. The chain uses TRBV11-3 and TRBJ2-5, with 8 bases aligning to TRBD1. What was sequenced was peripheral blood. This TCR derives from a man in his fifties with acute or convalescent COVID-19. The CDR3 sequence: CASSLVRGQGLQETQYF. The CDR3 DNA reads TGTGCCAGCAGCTTAGTCCGAGGACAGGGCCTTCAAGAGACCCAGTACTTC.